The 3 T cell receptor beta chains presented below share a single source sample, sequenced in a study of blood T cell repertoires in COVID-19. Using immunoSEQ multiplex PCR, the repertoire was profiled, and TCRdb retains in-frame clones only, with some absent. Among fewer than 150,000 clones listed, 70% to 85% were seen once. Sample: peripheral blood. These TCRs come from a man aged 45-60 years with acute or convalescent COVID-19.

In nucleotides, the CDR3 is TGCGCCAGCAGCCGTAGCGGCGGCTCTGGAAACACCATATATTTT. Translation: CASSRSGGSGNTIYF. This chain uses TRBV4-1 with TRBJ1-3; D is undetermined. The germline CDR1 and CDR2 sequences are MGHRA and YSYEKL. The V end lost 4 bases, the J end lost 0 bases, and 10 bases lay between the germline ends. CDR3 size: 15 residues.

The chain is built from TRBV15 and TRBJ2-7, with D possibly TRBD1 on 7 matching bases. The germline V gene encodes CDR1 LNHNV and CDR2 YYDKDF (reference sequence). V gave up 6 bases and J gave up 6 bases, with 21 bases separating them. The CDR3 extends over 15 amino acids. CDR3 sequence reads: CATSPQFRGVGEQYF. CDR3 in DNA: TGTGCCACCAGTCCCCAATTCAGGGGGGTGGGCGAGCAGTACTTC.

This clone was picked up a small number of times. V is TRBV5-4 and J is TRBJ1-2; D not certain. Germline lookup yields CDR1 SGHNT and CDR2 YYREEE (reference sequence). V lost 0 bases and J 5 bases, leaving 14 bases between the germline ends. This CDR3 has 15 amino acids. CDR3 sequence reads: CASSLVGHEVYGYTF. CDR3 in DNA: TGTGCCAGCAGCTTGGTGGGTCATGAGGTGTATGGCTACACCTTC.